Listed below are T cell receptor beta chains from one sample, sequenced in a study of blood T cell repertoires in COVID-19. TCRdb's copy holds only in-frame clones and misses some; the assay was immunoSEQ multiplex PCR. The profile shows 170,000 or so clones, 84% of them singletons. The sequenced material came from peripheral blood. The receptors originated from a man in his late teens or twenties with active or convalescent COVID-19. CDR3s include the opening cysteine and the closing phenylalanine or tryptophan. A D gene is named only where the DNA matches it firmly. Only some rows state a clone size, as once, few, many or a class for expanded clones.

D,V,size,J,CDR3,DNA
.,TRBV12-3/TRBV12-4,.,TRBJ1-1,CASRTRRNTEAFF,TGTGCCAGCAGAACTAGACGGAACACTGAAGCTTTCTTT
.,TRBV28,few,TRBJ1-4,CASSLWATAKNEKLFF,TGTGCCAGCAGTTTATGGGCGACAGCGAAGAATGAAAAACTGTTTTTT
.,TRBV18,.,TRBJ2-5,CASSPGPQGTQYF,TGTGCCAGCTCACCGGGTCCCCAGGGGACCCAGTACTTC
.,TRBV5-1,.,TRBJ2-3,CASTRVAATYTSTDTQYF,TGCGCCAGCACTAGGGTAGCGGCAACATATACTAGCACAGATACGCAGTATTTT
.,TRBV19,.,TRBJ2-3,CASSIGFTDTQYF,TGTGCCAGTAGTATCGGGTTCACAGATACGCAGTATTTT
TRBD2,TRBV11-1,.,TRBJ2-3,CASSASSGSRTDTQYF,TGTGCCAGCAGCGCCTCTAGCGGGAGTCGTACAGATACGCAGTATTTT
TRBD1,TRBV7-9,.,TRBJ1-1,CASSPKDRDTEAFF,TGTGCCAGCAGCCCCAAGGACAGGGACACTGAAGCTTTCTTT
TRBD2,TRBV28,once,TRBJ2-1,CASSLWASGRFNEQFF,TGTGCCAGCAGTTTATGGGCTAGCGGGAGGTTCAATGAGCAGTTCTTC
.,TRBV7-8,.,TRBJ1-1,CASSLWGGDSDTEAFF,TGTGCCAGCAGCTTATGGGGGGGGGACTCCGACACTGAAGCTTTCTTT
TRBD1,TRBV19,.,TRBJ2-1,CASSPQGENEQFF,TGTGCCAGTAGTCCCCAGGGGGAGAATGAGCAGTTCTTC
.,TRBV7-7,.,TRBJ1-3,CASSFGRDSGNTIYF,TGTGCCAGCAGCTTTGGCAGGGACTCTGGAAACACCATATATTTT
TRBD2,TRBV4-2,.,TRBJ2-2,CASRLARNTGELFF,TGTGCCAGCCGACTAGCGAGAAACACCGGGGAGCTGTTTTTT
.,TRBV7-2,.,TRBJ2-7,CASSRLTGSSSYEQYF,TGTGCCAGCAGCCGCTTAACAGGGTCTAGCTCCTACGAGCAGTACTTC
.,TRBV6-2/TRBV6-3,.,TRBJ2-7,CASSYPTDTYEQYF,TGTGCCAGCAGTTACCCCACAGATACCTACGAGCAGTACTTC
.,TRBV5-1,.,TRBJ2-3,CASSSWTSTDTQYF,TGCGCCAGCAGCTCGTGGACTAGCACAGATACGCAGTATTTT
TRBD2,TRBV5-6,.,TRBJ2-3,CASSPGGGSTDTQYF,TGTGCCAGCAGCCCCGGGGGGGGCAGCACAGATACGCAGTATTTT
TRBD1,TRBV7-2,.,TRBJ1-3,CASSLRTGGRSSGNTIYF,TGTGCCAGCAGCTTAAGGACAGGGGGCCGGAGCTCTGGAAACACCATATATTTT
.,TRBV25-1,.,TRBJ1-2,CASSTRKGVNYGYTF,TGTGCCAGCAGTACCAGGAAAGGGGTCAACTATGGCTACACCTTC
.,TRBV7-2,.,TRBJ2-2,CASSLGSGSTGELFF,TGTGCCAGCAGCTTAGGTAGCGGCTCCACCGGGGAGCTGTTTTTT
.,TRBV28,few,TRBJ1-5,CASSLNPGSSNQPQHF,TGTGCCAGCAGTTTAAATCCGGGGTCGAGCAATCAGCCCCAGCATTTT
.,TRBV5-1,.,TRBJ2-7,CASSLGQSYEQYF,TGCGCCAGCAGCTTGGGACAGTCATACGAGCAGTACTTC
TRBD2,TRBV7-2,.,TRBJ2-1,CASSISISGRSKGDEQFF,TGTGCCAGCAGCATAAGTATTAGCGGGAGGAGCAAAGGGGATGAGCAGTTCTTC
.,TRBV16,few,TRBJ1-2,CASSPNQASYGYTF,TGTGCCAGCAGCCCCAATCAGGCCTCCTATGGCTACACCTTC
TRBD1,TRBV6-5,.,TRBJ2-7,CASSISGTGAREQYF,TGTGCCAGCAGTATCTCCGGGACAGGAGCTCGCGAGCAGTACTTC
.,TRBV3-1/TRBV3-2,.,TRBJ1-4,CASSPTGGTNEKLFF,TGTGCCAGCAGCCCGACGGGGGGAACTAATGAAAAACTGTTTTTT
.,TRBV28,.,TRBJ2-3,CASFAERTSTDTQYF,TGTGCCAGCTTTGCGGAACGGACTAGCACAGATACGCAGTATTTT
.,TRBV19,.,TRBJ1-4,CASSSAANEKLFF,TGTGCCAGTAGTAGCGCGGCTAATGAAAAACTGTTTTTT
.,TRBV6-2/TRBV6-3,once,TRBJ2-3,CASSYGLYTDTQYF,TGTGCCAGCAGTTACGGACTGTACACAGATACGCAGTATTTT
.,TRBV20-1,.,TRBJ2-1,CSSYRYNEQFF,TGCAGTTCCTACAGGTACAATGAGCAGTTCTTC
TRBD1,TRBV3-1/TRBV3-2,.,TRBJ1-1,CASSQTGRMNTEAFF,TGTGCCAGCAGCCAGACAGGGAGAATGAACACTGAAGCTTTCTTT